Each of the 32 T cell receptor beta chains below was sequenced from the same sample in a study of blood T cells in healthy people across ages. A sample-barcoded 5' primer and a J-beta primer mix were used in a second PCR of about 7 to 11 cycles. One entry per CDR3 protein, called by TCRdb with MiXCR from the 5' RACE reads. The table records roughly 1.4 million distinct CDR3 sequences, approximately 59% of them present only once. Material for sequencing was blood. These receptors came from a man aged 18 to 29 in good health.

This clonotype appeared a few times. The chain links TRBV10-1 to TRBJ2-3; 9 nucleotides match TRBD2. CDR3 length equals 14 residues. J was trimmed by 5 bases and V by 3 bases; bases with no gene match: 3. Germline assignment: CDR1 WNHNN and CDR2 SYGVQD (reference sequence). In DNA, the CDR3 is TGCGCCAGCAGTGAAGCGGGGGGAATAGATACGCAGTATTTT. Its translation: CASSEAGGIDTQYF.

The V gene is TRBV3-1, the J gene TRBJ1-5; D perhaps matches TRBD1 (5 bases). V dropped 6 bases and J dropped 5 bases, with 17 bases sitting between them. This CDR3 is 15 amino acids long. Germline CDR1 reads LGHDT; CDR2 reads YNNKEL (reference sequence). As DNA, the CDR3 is TGTGCCAGCAGTGGGGTTGGGCAGGGCGATCAGCCCCAGCATTTT. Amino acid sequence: CASSGVGQGDQPQHF.

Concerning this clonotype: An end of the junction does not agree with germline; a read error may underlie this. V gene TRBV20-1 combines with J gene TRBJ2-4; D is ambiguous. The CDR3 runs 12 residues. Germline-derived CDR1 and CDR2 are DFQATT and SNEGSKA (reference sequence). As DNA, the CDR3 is TGCAGTGCTAGAGACAGAGCCTACGAGCAGTGCTTC. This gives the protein CSARDRAYEQCF.

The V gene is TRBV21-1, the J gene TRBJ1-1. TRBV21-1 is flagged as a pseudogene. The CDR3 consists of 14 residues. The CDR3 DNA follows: TGTGCCAGCAGAAAAGGACACGAGAACACTGAAGCTTTCTTT. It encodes CASRKGHENTEAFF.

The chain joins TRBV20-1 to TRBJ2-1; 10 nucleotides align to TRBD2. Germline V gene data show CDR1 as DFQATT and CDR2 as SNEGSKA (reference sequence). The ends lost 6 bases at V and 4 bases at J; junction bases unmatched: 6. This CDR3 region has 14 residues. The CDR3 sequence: CSATLAGIYNEQFF. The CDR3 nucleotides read TGCAGTGCCACACTAGCGGGGATTTACAATGAGCAGTTCTTC.

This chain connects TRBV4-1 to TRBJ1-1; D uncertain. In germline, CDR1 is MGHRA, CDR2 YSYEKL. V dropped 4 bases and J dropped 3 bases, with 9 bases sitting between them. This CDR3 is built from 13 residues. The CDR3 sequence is CASSPIWDTEAFF. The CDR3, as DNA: TGCGCCAGCAGCCCAATCTGGGACACTGAAGCTTTCTTT.

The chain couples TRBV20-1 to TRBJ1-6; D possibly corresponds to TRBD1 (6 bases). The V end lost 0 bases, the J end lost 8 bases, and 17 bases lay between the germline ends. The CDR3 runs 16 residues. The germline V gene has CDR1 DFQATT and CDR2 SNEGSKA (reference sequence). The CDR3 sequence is CSARDPAGALDSPLHF. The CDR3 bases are TGCAGTGCTAGAGATCCCGCAGGGGCACTCGATTCACCCCTCCACTTT.

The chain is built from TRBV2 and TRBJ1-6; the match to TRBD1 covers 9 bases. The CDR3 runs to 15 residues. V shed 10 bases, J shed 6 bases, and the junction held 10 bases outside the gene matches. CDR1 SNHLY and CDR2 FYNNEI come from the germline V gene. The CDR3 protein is CATYALTGGNSPLHF. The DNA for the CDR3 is TGTGCCACTTACGCGCTGACAGGGGGTAATTCACCCCTCCACTTT.

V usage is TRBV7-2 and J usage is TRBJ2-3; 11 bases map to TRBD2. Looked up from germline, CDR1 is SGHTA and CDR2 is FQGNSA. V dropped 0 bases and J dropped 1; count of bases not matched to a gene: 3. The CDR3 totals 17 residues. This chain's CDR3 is CASSLATSGRGTDTQYF. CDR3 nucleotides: TGTGCCAGCAGCTTAGCTACTAGCGGGAGAGGCACAGATACGCAGTATTTT.

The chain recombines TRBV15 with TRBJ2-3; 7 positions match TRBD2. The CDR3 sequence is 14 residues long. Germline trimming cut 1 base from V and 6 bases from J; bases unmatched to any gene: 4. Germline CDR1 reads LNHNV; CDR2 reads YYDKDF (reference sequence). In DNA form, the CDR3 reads TGTGCCACCAGCAGAGCGAGCGGGGTGGATACGCAGTATTTT. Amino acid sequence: CATSRASGVDTQYF.

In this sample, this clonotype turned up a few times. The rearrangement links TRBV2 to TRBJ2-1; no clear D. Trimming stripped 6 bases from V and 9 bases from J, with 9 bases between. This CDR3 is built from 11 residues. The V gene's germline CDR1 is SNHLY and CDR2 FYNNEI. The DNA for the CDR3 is TGTGCCAGCAGGGCCTTGGGTGAGCAGTTCTTC. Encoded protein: CASRALGEQFF.

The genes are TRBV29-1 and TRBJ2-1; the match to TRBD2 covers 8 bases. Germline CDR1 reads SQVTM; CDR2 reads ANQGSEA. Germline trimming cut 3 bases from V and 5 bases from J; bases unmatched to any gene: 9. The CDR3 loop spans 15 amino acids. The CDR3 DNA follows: TGCAGCGTTGACCTCGGGAGGGGAAGGCACAATGAGCAGTTCTTC. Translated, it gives CSVDLGRGRHNEQFF.

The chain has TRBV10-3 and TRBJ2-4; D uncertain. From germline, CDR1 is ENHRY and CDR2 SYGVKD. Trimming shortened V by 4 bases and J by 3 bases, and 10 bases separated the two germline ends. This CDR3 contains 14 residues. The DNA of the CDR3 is TGTGCCATCAGTGCGGCAGGAAGCAAAAACATTCAGTACTTC. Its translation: CAISAAGSKNIQYF.

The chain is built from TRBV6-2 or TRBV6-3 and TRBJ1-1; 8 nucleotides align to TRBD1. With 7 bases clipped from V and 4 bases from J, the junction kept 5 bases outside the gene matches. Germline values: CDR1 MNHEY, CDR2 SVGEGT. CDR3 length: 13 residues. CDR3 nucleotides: TGTGCCAGCAACAGACAGGGGATCACTGAAGCTTTCTTT. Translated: CASNRQGITEAFF.

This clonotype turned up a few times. This CDR3 is CASSRENSVYEQYF. The DNA for the CDR3 is TGTGCCAGCAGCCGGGAAAACAGCGTCTACGAGCAGTACTTC. V is TRBV12-3 or TRBV12-4 and J is TRBJ2-7, with a possible D match to TRBD2 (5 bases). The CDR3 totals 14 residues. Trimming took off 6 bases at V and 3 bases at J, with 15 bases between the two ends.

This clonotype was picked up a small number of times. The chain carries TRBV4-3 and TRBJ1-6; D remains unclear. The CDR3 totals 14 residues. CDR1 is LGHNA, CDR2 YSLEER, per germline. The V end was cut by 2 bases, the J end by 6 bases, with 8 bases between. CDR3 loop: CASSQSGSNSPLHF. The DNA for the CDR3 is TGCGCCAGCAGCCAATCCGGGAGTAATTCACCCCTCCACTTT.

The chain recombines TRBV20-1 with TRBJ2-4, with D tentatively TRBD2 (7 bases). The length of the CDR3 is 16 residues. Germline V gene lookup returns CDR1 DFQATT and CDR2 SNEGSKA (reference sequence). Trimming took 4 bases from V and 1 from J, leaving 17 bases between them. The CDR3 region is CSATQGGAEAKNIQYF. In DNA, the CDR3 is TGCAGTGCTACCCAAGGGGGGGCGGAGGCCAAAAACATTCAGTACTTC.

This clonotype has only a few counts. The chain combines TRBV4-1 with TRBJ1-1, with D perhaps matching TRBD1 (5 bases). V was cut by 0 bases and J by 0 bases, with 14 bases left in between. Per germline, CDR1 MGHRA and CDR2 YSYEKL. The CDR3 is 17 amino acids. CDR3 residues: CASSQDSTGPLNTEAFF. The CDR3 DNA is TGCGCCAGCAGCCAAGATTCTACAGGCCCTTTGAACACTGAAGCTTTCTTT.

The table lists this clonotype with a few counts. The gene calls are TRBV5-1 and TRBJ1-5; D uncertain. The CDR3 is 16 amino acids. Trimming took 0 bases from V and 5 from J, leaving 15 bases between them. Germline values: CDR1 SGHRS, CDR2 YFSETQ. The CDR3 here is CASSLVFWGIDQPQHF. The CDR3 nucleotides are TGCGCCAGCAGCTTGGTCTTCTGGGGAATCGATCAGCCCCAGCATTTT. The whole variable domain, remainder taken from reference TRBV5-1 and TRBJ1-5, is KAGVTQTPRYLIKTRGQQVTLSCSPISGHRSVSWYQQTPGQGLQFLFEYFSETQRNKGNFPGRFSGRQFSNSRSEMNVSTLELGDSALYLCASSLVFWGIDQPQHFGDGTRLSIL.

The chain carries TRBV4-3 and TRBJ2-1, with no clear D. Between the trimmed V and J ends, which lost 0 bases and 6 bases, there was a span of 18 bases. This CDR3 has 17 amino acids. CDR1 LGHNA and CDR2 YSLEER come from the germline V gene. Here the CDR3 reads CASSQEGASYPFNEQFF. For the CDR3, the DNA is TGCGCCAGCAGCCAAGAAGGAGCGAGCTACCCTTTCAATGAGCAGTTCTTC.

The CDR3 DNA reads as TGCAGCGGTCGACAGGTGGGATGGGACACTGAAGCTTTCTTT. Its protein product is CSGRQVGWDTEAFF. The chain combines TRBV29-1 with TRBJ1-1; D is perhaps TRBD1 (6 bases). The CDR3 is 14 amino acids. Germline CDR1 reads SQVTM; CDR2 reads ANQGSEA. V lost 7 bases to trimming and J lost 3 bases, with 18 bases between them.

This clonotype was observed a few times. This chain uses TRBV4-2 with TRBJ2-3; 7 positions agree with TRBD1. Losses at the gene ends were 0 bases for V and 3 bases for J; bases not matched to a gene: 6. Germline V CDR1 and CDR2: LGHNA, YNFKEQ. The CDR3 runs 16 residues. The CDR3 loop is CASSQDGQAITDTQYF. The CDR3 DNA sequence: TGTGCCAGCAGCCAAGACGGACAGGCAATAACAGATACGCAGTATTTT.

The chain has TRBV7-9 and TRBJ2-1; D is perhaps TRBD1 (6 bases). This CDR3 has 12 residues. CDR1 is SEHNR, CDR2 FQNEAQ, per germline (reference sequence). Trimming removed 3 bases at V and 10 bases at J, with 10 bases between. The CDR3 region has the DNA TGTGCCAGCAGCTTTGGACAGCCCGAGCAGTTCTTC. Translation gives CASSFGQPEQFF.

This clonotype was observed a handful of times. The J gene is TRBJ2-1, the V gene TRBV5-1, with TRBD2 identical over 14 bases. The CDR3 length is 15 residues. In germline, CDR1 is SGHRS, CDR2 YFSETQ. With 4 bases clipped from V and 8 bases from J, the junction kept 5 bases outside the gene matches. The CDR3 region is CASSATSGRAYEQFF. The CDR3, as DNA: TGCGCCAGCAGCGCGACTAGCGGGAGGGCGTATGAGCAGTTCTTC. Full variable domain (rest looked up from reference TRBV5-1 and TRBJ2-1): KAGVTQTPRYLIKTRGQQVTLSCSPISGHRSVSWYQQTPGQGLQFLFEYFSETQRNKGNFPGRFSGRQFSNSRSEMNVSTLELGDSALYLCASSATSGRAYEQFFGPGTRLTVL.

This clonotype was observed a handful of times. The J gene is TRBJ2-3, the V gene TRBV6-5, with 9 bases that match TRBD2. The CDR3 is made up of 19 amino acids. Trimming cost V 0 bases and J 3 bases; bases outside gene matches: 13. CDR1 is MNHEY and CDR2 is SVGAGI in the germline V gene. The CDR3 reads CASSYSPGPVAGETDTQYF. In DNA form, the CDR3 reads TGTGCCAGCAGTTACTCCCCTGGACCCGTAGCGGGAGAGACAGATACGCAGTATTTT.

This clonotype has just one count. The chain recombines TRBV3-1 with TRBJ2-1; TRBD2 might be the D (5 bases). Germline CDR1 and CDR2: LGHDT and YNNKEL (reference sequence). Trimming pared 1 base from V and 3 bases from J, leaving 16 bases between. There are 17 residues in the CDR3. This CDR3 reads CASSQGVRAAIYNEQFF. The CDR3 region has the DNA TGTGCCAGCAGCCAAGGCGTACGAGCGGCAATCTACAATGAGCAGTTCTTC.

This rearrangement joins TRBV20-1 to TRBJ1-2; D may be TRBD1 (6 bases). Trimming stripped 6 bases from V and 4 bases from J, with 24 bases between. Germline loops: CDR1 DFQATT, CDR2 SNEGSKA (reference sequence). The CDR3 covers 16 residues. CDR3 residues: CSAPKHRTASPYGYTF. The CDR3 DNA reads TGCAGTGCCCCTAAGCATAGGACAGCAAGTCCCTATGGCTACACCTTC.

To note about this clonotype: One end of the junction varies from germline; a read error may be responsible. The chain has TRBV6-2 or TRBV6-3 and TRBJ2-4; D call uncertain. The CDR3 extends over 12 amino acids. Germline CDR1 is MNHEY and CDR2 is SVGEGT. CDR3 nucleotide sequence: TGTGCCAGCAGTTACCGGGCATACATACAGTACTTC. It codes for CASSYRAYIQYF.

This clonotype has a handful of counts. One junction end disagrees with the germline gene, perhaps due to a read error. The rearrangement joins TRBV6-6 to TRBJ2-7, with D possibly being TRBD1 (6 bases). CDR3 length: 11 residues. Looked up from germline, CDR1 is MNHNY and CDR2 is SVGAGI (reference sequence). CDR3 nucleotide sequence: TGTGCCAGCACTTACAGGGACGAGCAGTACTTC. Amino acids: CASTYRDEQYF.

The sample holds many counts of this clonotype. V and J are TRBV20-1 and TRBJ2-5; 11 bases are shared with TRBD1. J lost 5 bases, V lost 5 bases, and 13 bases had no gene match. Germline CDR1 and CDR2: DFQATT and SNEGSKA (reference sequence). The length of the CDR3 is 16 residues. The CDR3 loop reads CSAPQWDRGLFETQYF. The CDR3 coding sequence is TGCAGTGCTCCCCAGTGGGACAGGGGGTTATTTGAGACCCAGTACTTC.

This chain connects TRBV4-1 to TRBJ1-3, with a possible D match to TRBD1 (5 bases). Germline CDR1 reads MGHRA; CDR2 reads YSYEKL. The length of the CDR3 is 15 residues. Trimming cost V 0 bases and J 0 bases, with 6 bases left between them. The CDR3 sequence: CASSQEGVSGNTIYF. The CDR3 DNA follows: TGCGCCAGCAGCCAAGAGGGGGTCTCTGGAAACACCATATATTTT.

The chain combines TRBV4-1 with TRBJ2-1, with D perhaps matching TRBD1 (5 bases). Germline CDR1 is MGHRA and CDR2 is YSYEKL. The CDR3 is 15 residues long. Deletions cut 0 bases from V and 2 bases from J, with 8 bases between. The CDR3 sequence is CASSQETEPYNEQFF. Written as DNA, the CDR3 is TGCGCCAGCAGCCAAGAGACAGAGCCCTACAATGAGCAGTTCTTC.